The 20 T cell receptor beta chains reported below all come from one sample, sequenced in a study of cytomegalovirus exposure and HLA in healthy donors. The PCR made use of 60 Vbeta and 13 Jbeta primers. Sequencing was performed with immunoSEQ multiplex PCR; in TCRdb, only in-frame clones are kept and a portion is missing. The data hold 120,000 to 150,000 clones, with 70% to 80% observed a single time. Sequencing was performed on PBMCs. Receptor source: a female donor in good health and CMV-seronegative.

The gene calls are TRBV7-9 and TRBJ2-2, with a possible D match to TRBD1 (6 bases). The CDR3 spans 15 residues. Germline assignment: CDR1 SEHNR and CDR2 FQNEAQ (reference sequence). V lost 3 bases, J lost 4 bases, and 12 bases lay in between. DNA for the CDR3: TGTGCCAGCAGCTTTACAGGGACGGTCACCGGGGAGCTGTTTTTT. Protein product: CASSFTGTVTGELFF.

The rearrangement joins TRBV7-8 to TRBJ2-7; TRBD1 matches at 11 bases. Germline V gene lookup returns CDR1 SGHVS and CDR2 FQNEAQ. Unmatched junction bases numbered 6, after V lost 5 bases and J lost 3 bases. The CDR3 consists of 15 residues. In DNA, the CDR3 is TGTGCCAGCAGCCCGAGGGACAGGGGGGTCTACGAGCAGTACTTC. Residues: CASSPRDRGVYEQYF.

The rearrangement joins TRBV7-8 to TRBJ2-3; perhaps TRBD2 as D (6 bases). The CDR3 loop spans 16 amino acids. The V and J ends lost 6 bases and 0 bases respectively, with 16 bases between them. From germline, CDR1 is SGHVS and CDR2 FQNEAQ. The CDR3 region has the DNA TGTGCCAGCAGAGAAACCGGGGGACCTAGCACAGATACGCAGTATTTT. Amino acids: CASRETGGPSTDTQYF.

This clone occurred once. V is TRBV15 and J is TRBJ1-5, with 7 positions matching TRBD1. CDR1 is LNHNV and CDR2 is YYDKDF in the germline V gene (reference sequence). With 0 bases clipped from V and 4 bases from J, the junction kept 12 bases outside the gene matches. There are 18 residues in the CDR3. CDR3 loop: CATSRDYPLTGRNQPQHF. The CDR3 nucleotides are TGTGCCACCAGCAGAGATTACCCCCTGACAGGGAGGAATCAGCCCCAGCATTTT.

The CDR3: CSVESPPCEAFF. For the CDR3, the DNA is TGCAGCGTTGAATCCCCCCCTTGTGAAGCTTTCTTT. This sequence joins TRBV29-1 and TRBJ1-1; D gene unclear. The CDR3 covers 12 residues. The germline V gene has CDR1 SQVTM and CDR2 ANQGSEA. Trimming shortened V by 2 bases and J by 7 bases, and 11 bases separated the two germline ends.

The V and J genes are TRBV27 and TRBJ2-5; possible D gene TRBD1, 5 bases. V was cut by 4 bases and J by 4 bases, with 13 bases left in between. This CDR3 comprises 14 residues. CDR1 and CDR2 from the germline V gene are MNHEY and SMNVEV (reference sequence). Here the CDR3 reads CASSSLRAGETQYF. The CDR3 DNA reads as TGTGCCAGCAGTTCCCTCAGGGCAGGAGAGACCCAGTACTTC.

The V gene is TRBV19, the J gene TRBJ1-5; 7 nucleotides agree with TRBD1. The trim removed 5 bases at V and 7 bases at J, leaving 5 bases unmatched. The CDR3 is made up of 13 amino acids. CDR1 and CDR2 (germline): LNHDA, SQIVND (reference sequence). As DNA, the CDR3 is TGTGCCAGTAGTGAGGGGGCGCGGCAGCCCCAGCATTTT. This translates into CASSEGARQPQHF.

CDR3: CASSFSGGAYGYTF. DNA of the CDR3: TGTGCCAGCAGCTTTTCAGGGGGCGCCTATGGCTACACCTTC. This chain links TRBV7-2 with TRBJ1-2, with 8 bases identical to TRBD1. Germline V gene sequence: CDR1 SGHTA, CDR2 FQGNSA. The CDR3 totals 14 residues. V shed 3 bases and J 4 bases; nucleotides not matched to a gene: 4.

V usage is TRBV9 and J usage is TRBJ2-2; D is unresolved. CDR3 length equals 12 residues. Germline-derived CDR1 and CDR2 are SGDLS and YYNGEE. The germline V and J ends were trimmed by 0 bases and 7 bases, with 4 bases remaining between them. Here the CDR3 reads CASSVAIGELFF. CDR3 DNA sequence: TGTGCCAGCAGCGTAGCTATCGGGGAGCTGTTTTTT.

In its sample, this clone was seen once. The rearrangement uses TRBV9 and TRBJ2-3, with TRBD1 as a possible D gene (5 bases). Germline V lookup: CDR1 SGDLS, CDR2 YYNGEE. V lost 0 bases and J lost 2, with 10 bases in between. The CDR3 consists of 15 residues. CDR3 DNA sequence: TGTGCCAGCAGCGTAGCAGGGCCCAACACAGATACGCAGTATTTT. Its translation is CASSVAGPNTDTQYF.

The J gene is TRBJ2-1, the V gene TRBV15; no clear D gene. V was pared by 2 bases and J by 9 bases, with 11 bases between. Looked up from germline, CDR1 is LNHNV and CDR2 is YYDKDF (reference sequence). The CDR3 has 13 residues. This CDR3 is CATSRNPEAEQFF. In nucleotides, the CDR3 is TGTGCCACCAGCAGAAACCCCGAGGCTGAGCAGTTCTTC. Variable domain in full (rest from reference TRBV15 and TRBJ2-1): DAMVIQNPRYQVTQFGKPVTLSCSQTLNHNVMYWYQQKSSQAPKLLFHYYDKDFNNEADTPDNFQSRRPNTSFCFLDIRSPGLGDTAMYLCATSRNPEAEQFFGPGTRLTVL.

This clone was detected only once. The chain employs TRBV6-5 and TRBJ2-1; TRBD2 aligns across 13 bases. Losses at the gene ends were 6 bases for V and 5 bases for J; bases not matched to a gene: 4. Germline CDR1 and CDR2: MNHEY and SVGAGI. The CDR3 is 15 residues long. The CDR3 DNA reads TGTGCCAGCAGCCGACTAGCGGGAGGCAACAATGAGCAGTTCTTC. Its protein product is CASSRLAGGNNEQFF.

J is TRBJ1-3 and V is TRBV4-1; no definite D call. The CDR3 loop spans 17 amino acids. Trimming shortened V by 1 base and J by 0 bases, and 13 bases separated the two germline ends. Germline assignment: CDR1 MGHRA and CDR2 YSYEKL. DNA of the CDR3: TGCGCCAGCAGCCAAGTCCTATACAGTCTCTCTGGAAACACCATATATTTT. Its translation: CASSQVLYSLSGNTIYF.

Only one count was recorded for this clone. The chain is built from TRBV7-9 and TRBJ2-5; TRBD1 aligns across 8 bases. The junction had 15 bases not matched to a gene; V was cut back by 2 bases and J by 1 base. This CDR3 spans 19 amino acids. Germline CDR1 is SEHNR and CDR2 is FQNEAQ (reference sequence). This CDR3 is CASSLKVGYRGTSQETQYF. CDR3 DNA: TGTGCCAGCAGCTTAAAAGTAGGGTACAGGGGGACCTCCCAAGAGACCCAGTACTTC.

The CDR3 DNA follows: TGTGCCAGCAGCCCTAGACAGGGGAGAAATGAAAAACTGTTTTTT. Translation gives CASSPRQGRNEKLFF. The V call is TRBV9, the J call TRBJ1-4; TRBD1 agrees at 8 bases. The germline gives CDR1 SGDLS, CDR2 YYNGEE. The V gene end was trimmed by 4 bases and the J gene end by 5 bases; junction bases not matched to a gene: 7. The CDR3 consists of 15 residues.

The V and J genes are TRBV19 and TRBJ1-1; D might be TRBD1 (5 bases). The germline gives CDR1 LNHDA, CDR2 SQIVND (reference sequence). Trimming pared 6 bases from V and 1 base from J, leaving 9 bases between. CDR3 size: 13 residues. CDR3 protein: CASRMTENTEAFF. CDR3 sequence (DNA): TGTGCCAGTAGGATGACAGAGAACACTGAAGCTTTCTTT.

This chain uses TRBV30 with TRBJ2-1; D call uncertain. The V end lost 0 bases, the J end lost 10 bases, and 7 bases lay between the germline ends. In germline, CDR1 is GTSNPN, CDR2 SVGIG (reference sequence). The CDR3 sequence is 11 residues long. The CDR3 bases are TGTGCCTGGAGTGTAGCCCCAGAGCAGTTCTTC. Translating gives CAWSVAPEQFF.

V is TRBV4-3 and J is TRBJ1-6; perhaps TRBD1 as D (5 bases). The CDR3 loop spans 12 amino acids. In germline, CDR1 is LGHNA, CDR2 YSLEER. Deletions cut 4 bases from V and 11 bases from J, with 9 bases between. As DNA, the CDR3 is TGCGCCAGCAGCCGGGGCCCTCCACCCCTCCACTTT. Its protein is CASSRGPPPLHF.

The CDR3 here is CASSSTGDEQYF. CDR3 DNA: TGTGCCAGCAGCTCCACAGGGGACGAGCAGTACTTC. The chain employs TRBV5-6 and TRBJ2-7, with 7 bases fitting TRBD1. The CDR3 has 12 residues. Losses at the gene ends were 3 bases for V and 5 bases for J; bases not matched to a gene: 2. CDR1 is SGHDT and CDR2 is YYEEEE in the germline V gene.

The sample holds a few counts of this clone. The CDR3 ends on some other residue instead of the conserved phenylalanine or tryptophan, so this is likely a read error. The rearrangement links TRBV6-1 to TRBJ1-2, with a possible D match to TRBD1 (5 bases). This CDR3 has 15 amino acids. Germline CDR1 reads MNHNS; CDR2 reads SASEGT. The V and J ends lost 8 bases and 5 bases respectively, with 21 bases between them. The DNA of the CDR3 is TGTGCCAGCTCTGAGGGACTAAGTTTTCAATATGGCTACACCGTC. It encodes CASSEGLSFQYGYTV.